The 16 T cell receptor beta chains below come from one sample, sequenced in a study of T cells in Graves' hyperthyroidism and ophthalmopathy. Authors of the study amplified TCR beta CDR3 regions from RNA transcripts. The HTBI primer set was used in a first-round RT-PCR of the TCR CDR3. MiXCR, run by TCRdb on the multiplex PCR reads, gives a single entry per CDR3 protein. The table lists roughly 570,000 distinct CDR3 sequences, 15% to 18% of them singletons. Sequenced material: blood. These receptors were collected from a woman aged 25 to 39 with Graves' hyperthyroidism.

This clonotype came up many times. The chain is built from TRBV7-9 and TRBJ2-3; D gene unclear. This CDR3 has 15 amino acids. Trimming took off 2 bases at V and 2 bases at J, with 11 bases between the two ends. From germline, CDR1 is SEHNR and CDR2 FQNEAQ (reference sequence). CDR3 residues: CASSLLRLYTDTQYF. Here the CDR3 DNA reads TGTGCCAGCAGCTTATTACGGCTGTACACAGATACGCAGTATTTT. Combining the CDR3 with reference TRBV7-9 and TRBJ2-3 gives the whole variable domain DTGVSQNPRHKITKRGQNVTFRCDPISEHNRLYWYRQTLGQGPEFLTYFQNEAQLEKSRLLSDRFSAERPKGSFSTLEIQRTEQGDSAMYLCASSLLRLYTDTQYFGPGTRLTVL.

This clonotype has just a few counts. The V gene is TRBV10-3, the J gene TRBJ2-3, with D perhaps matching TRBD2 (6 bases). The germline V gene encodes CDR1 ENHRY and CDR2 SYGVKD. Trimming took 10 bases from V and 5 from J, leaving 13 bases between them. This CDR3 has 12 residues. CDR3 loop: CATGGPVDTQYF. CDR3 DNA sequence: TGTGCCACCGGGGGACCGGTAGATACGCAGTATTTT.

The chain links TRBV29-1 to TRBJ2-1; weak D call: TRBD1 (6 bases). The CDR3 covers 14 residues. The ends were cut back, 2 bases at V and 8 bases at J, with 16 bases in the middle. Germline-derived CDR1 and CDR2 are SQVTM and ANQGSEA. The CDR3 here is CSVEWVQGMDEQFF. The DNA of the CDR3 is TGCAGCGTTGAATGGGTCCAGGGGATGGATGAGCAGTTCTTC.

This clonotype was found a few times. This chain links TRBV3-1 with TRBJ1-2; 8 positions match TRBD1. The CDR3 is 14 amino acids. The trim removed 5 bases at V and 6 bases at J, leaving 8 bases unmatched. CDR1 and CDR2 from the germline V gene are LGHDT and YNNKEL (reference sequence). Here the CDR3 DNA reads TGTGCCAGCAGCAACAACAGGGGGATAAATGGCTACACCTTC. Translation gives CASSNNRGINGYTF.

The chain joins TRBV19 to TRBJ2-1, with a possible D match to TRBD2 (6 bases). The V gene's germline CDR1 is LNHDA and CDR2 SQIVND (reference sequence). V gave up 5 bases and J gave up 5 bases, with 13 bases separating them. The CDR3 totals 14 residues. For the CDR3, the DNA is TGTGCCAGTAGTCCCCGGGACTTGAACAATGAGCAGTTCTTC. Translating it yields CASSPRDLNNEQFF.

In this sample, this clonotype turned up many times. The chain employs TRBV12-3 or TRBV12-4 and TRBJ2-1, with a tentative D call TRBD2 (6 bases). Between the trimmed V and J ends, which lost 3 bases and 5 bases, there was a span of 14 bases. The CDR3 consists of 15 residues. For the CDR3, the DNA is TGTGCCAGCAGTTTGGATCTAGCGCTGAACAATGAGCAGTTCTTC. It codes for CASSLDLALNNEQFF.

This clonotype has a count of ten or more. This sequence joins TRBV12-5 and TRBJ2-1; D remains ambiguous. V lost 2 bases and J 8 bases, leaving 19 bases between the germline ends. The CDR3 loop spans 16 amino acids. Looked up from germline, CDR1 is LGHNT and CDR2 is FRNRAP. CDR3 nucleotides: TGTGCTAGTGGTTTGCAGACCAGAGGCGCTTGGGATGAGCAGTTCTTC. This gives the protein CASGLQTRGAWDEQFF.

This chain joins TRBV6-1 and TRBJ1-1; D might be TRBD1 (6 bases). This CDR3 contains 15 residues. Looked up from germline, CDR1 is MNHNS and CDR2 is SASEGT. V was clipped by 7 bases and J by 5 bases, with 20 bases between them. The CDR3 DNA is TGTGCCAGCACCAGGGGAGAGATAGGGAGTACTGAAGCTTTCTTT. This translates into CASTRGEIGSTEAFF.

This clonotype appeared many times. The V and J genes are TRBV7-2 and TRBJ2-2; 11 bases match TRBD2. There are 16 residues in the CDR3. J was trimmed by 5 bases and V by 4 bases; bases with no gene match: 6. The germline gives CDR1 SGHTA, CDR2 FQGNSA. The CDR3 DNA sequence: TGTGCCAGCAGCTCTCGGGTAGCGGGAGGGACCGGGGAGCTGTTTTTT. Protein: CASSSRVAGGTGELFF.

In this sample, this clonotype turned up a few times. The rearrangement joins TRBV15 to TRBJ2-1, with TRBD1 identical over 8 bases. Germline CDR1 reads LNHNV; CDR2 reads YYDKDF (reference sequence). The CDR3 has 18 residues. J gave up 3 bases and V 5 bases, and 15 bases lay outside the gene matches. The CDR3 nucleotides are TGTGCCACCAGCGGACAGGGCCAGACAGGGTTGGACTACAATGAGCAGTTCTTC. It yields the protein CATSGQGQTGLDYNEQFF.

V and J are TRBV19 and TRBJ2-7, with 15 bases aligning to TRBD2. Trimming removed 5 bases from V and 3 bases from J; junction bases left unmatched: 14. The CDR3 has 19 residues. Germline-derived CDR1 and CDR2 are LNHDA and SQIVND (reference sequence). The CDR3 DNA follows: TGTGCCAGTAGTCCAACAGGGGGGACTAGCGGGAGGAGCCGCTACGAGCAGTACTTC. It specifies CASSPTGGTSGRSRYEQYF.

The table lists this clonotype with many counts. V gene TRBV27 combines with J gene TRBJ2-7, with 8 bases fitting TRBD1. This CDR3 has 13 amino acids. Germline V lookup: CDR1 MNHEY, CDR2 SMNVEV (reference sequence). Trimming at V came to 5 bases and at J to 4 bases, leaving 4 bases not matched to a gene. CDR3 bases: TGTGCCAGCAGTGCAGGGGGCAGGTACGAGCAGTACTTC. Its protein is CASSAGGRYEQYF.

This clonotype showed up many times. The genes are TRBV9 and TRBJ2-7; TRBD1 agrees at 8 bases. Germline V gene data show CDR1 as SGDLS and CDR2 as YYNGEE. Germline trimming cut 4 bases from V and 2 bases from J; bases unmatched to any gene: 8. This CDR3 is 15 amino acids long. CDR3: CASSPWTGTTYEQYF. CDR3 coding DNA: TGTGCCAGCAGCCCCTGGACAGGGACAACCTACGAGCAGTACTTC. Drawing the rest from reference TRBV9 and TRBJ2-7, the complete variable domain is DSGVTQTPKHLITATGQRVTLRCSPRSGDLSVYWYQQSLDQGLQFLIQYYNGEERAKGNILERFSAQQFPDLHSELNLSSLELGDSALYFCASSPWTGTTYEQYFGPGTRLTVT.

Many counts were recorded for this clonotype. The rearrangement joins TRBV12-3 or TRBV12-4 to TRBJ1-2, with D possibly TRBD1 on 5 matching bases. Trimming left V 5 bases short and J 6 bases short, with 13 bases between. The CDR3 covers 13 residues. The CDR3 spells CASSLQGLNGYTF. CDR3 in DNA: TGTGCCAGCAGTCTTCAGGGACTGAATGGCTACACCTTC.

Ten or more counts support this clonotype. This chain links TRBV3-1 with TRBJ2-1; 14 positions agree with TRBD2. V lost 1 base to trimming and J lost 10 bases; unmatched junction nucleotides: 6. The CDR3 extends over 16 amino acids. The germline V gene has CDR1 LGHDT and CDR2 YNNKEL (reference sequence). The CDR3 loop is CASSQAGTSGRQEQFF. As DNA, the CDR3 is TGTGCCAGCAGCCAAGCGGGGACTAGCGGGAGACAAGAGCAGTTCTTC.

This clonotype was counted a few times. The V gene is TRBV24-1, the J gene TRBJ2-1, with D perhaps being TRBD1 or TRBD2 (5 bases each). Germline V gene sequence: CDR1 KGHDR, CDR2 SFDVKD. Trimming took 4 bases from V and 6 from J, leaving 9 bases between them. The CDR3 has 13 amino acids. This CDR3 is CATSEGVTNEQFF. The CDR3 bases are TGTGCCACCAGTGAGGGGGTGACCAATGAGCAGTTCTTC.